Sequencing of this TCR beta chain was carried out in a study of T cells in Graves' hyperthyroidism and ophthalmopathy. Researchers amplified the TCR beta CDR3 regions from RNA transcripts. The TCR CDR3 was amplified in a first-round RT-PCR using the HTBI primer set. TCRdb redid the calling of the multiplex PCR reads with MiXCR, one entry per CDR3 protein. Among about 460,000 distinct CDR3 sequences listed, about 22% were seen once. General observations from the study: Most thyroid clonotypes expanded above 0.001 appeared in blood too.

A word on this clonotype: What it binds is not known.

There are 13 residues in the CDR3. V shed 5 bases and J 4 bases; nucleotides not matched to a gene: 4. From germline, CDR1 is ENHRY and CDR2 SYGVKD. This rearrangement joins TRBV10-3 to TRBJ1-2, with 7 bases matching TRBD1. Specimen: blood. This TCR came from a woman in her 70s with Graves' ophthalmopathy. The CDR3 DNA reads TGTGCCATCAGTACAGGGGTCGGCTATGGCTACACCTTC. Translation gives CAISTGVGYGYTF.